Listed here are 17 T cell receptor beta chains from one sample, sequenced in a study of T cell clonality in common variable immunodeficiency. Measured with immunoSEQ multiplex PCR; TCRdb has only the in-frame clones, and not every one. Recorded here are approximately 81,000 clones, none singletons. Sample: peripheral blood mononuclear cells. All receptors derive from a person between 18 and 75 years old in good health.

At least ten counts were recorded for this clone. The CDR3 end is not reached by the read, which stops 3 residues before it; the germline J gene fills it in. The rearrangement links TRBV5-4 to TRBJ2-3; D is unclear. The CDR3 runs 13 residues. Between the trimmed V and J ends, which lost 1 base and 4 bases, there was a span of 7 bases. In germline, CDR1 is SGHNT, CDR2 YYREEE (reference sequence). The CDR3 bases that were read are TGTGCCAGCAGCTTGCGCGGTCCAGATACG. It is translated as CASSLRGPDT. The CDR3, in full, reads CASSLRGPDTQYF.

There are a few counts of this clone. The read gets to within 3 residues of the CDR3 end, and the germline J gene fills in the rest. V usage is TRBV6-1 and J usage is TRBJ1-1; D gene unclear. The CDR3 covers 15 residues. CDR1 and CDR2 from the germline V gene are MNHNS and SASEGT. The sequenced CDR3 bases are TGTGCCAGCAGTGAGGGCCCCGGGCAGGACTACGTG. Amino acids: CASSEGPGQDYV. The complete CDR3 protein is CASSEGPGQDYVAFF.

This clone was counted at least ten times. The read falls 3 residues short of the CDR3 end, and the missing part is taken from the germline J gene. The rearrangement uses TRBV9 and TRBJ2-2; 11 nucleotides align to TRBD2. In germline, CDR1 is SGDLS, CDR2 YYNGEE. The CDR3 runs to 15 residues. The V gene end was trimmed by 3 bases and the J gene end by 4 bases; junction bases not matched to a gene: 2. The sequenced part of the CDR3 DNA is TGTGCCAGCAGCGCAACTAGCGGGGGCACCGGGGAG. It is translated as CASSATSGGTGE. The CDR3 in full is CASSATSGGTGELFF.

Remarks on this clone: The read ends 3 residues shy of where the CDR3 ends; the end is completed using the germline J gene. The V call is TRBV7-9, the J call TRBJ2-7, with TRBD2 matching over 7 bases. Trimming removed 8 bases from V and 3 bases from J; junction bases left unmatched: 7. Germline V gene lookup returns CDR1 SEHNR and CDR2 FQNEAQ (reference sequence). This CDR3 spans 13 amino acids. The CDR3 DNA, read in part, is TGTGCCAGCGCCACAGCGGGGCGCTACGAG. Its translation: CASATAGRYE. The entire CDR3 sequence reads CASATAGRYEQYF.

This clone was observed a few times. The read halts 3 residues ahead of the CDR3 end, with the missing end drawn from the germline J gene. The V and J genes are TRBV18 and TRBJ2-3, with TRBD2 identical over 12 bases. Germline CDR1 reads KGHSH; CDR2 reads LQKENI. V was clipped by 3 bases and J by 3 bases; unmatched bases: 16. CDR3 length: 20 residues. The sequenced part of the CDR3 DNA is TGTGCCAGCTCACCGCGGAGGTTGGCTAGCGGGAGGGCCGGGACAGATACG. Its protein product is CASSPRRLASGRAGTDT. The CDR3 in its entirety is CASSPRRLASGRAGTDTQYF.

This clone was observed many times. The CDR3 end is not reached by the read, which stops 3 residues before it; the germline J gene fills it in. The rearrangement joins TRBV23-1 to TRBJ2-7; 7 nucleotides line up with TRBD1. TRBV23-1 is placed among ORFs of uncertain function. J lost 1 base, V lost 0 bases, and 6 bases had no gene match. CDR3 length: 16 amino acids. CDR3 in amino acids: CASSQSRGQGSYEQYF. The part of the CDR3 DNA that was read is TGCGCCAGCAGTCAATCAAGGGGGCAAGGTTCCTACGAG.

This clone was seen many times. CDR3 DNA, as far as it was read: TGCGCCAGCAGCTTTGAGGGCTACGAG. Protein sequence: CASSFEGYE. The entire CDR3 protein is CASSFEGYEQYF. This chain links TRBV5-1 with TRBJ2-7; the D gene is possibly TRBD2 (5 bases). The sequence runs out 3 residues before the end of the CDR3; the remainder is reconstructed from the germline J gene. This CDR3 is 12 amino acids long. With 2 bases removed from V and 3 bases from J, the gap between germline ends came to 6 bases. Germline CDR1 and CDR2: SGHRS and YFSETQ.

This clone was recorded at least ten times. Read data end 3 residues before the CDR3 end; the end is taken from the germline J gene. The chain combines TRBV20-1 with TRBJ1-4; possible D gene TRBD1, 6 bases. This CDR3 is 16 amino acids long. Trimming left V 0 bases short and J 5 bases short, with 16 bases between. CDR1 is DFQATT, CDR2 SNEGSKA, per germline (reference sequence). CDR3 DNA (partial): TGCAGTGCTAGAGATCGGCAGACAGGAGCCAATGAAAAA. This codes for CSARDRQTGANEK. The entire CDR3 protein reads CSARDRQTGANEKLFF.

This clone occurred many times. Read sequence stops 3 residues before the CDR3 end, and the germline J gene provides the missing end. This sequence joins TRBV7-3 and TRBJ2-1; 7 bases map to TRBD2. The CDR3 covers 14 residues. Germline trimming cut 4 bases from V and 4 bases from J; bases unmatched to any gene: 4. Germline values: CDR1 SGHTA, CDR2 FQGTGA. Partial CDR3 DNA: TGTGCCAGCAGCTCAGTAGCGGGTTACAATGAG. Translation gives CASSSVAGYNE. The whole CDR3 protein is CASSSVAGYNEQFF. Filled out from reference TRBV7-3 and TRBJ2-1, the complete variable domain reads GAGVSQTPSNKVTEKGKYVELRCDPISGHTALYWYRQSLGQGPEFLIYFQGTGAADDSGLPNDRFFAVRPEGSVSTLKIQRTERGDSAVYLCASSSVAGYNEQFFGPGTRLTVL.

This clone was picked up many times. The DNA ends 3 residues before the CDR3 does, and the rest of the CDR3 is filled in from the germline J gene. The chain has TRBV18 and TRBJ2-1; 8 bases map to TRBD2. Unmatched junction bases numbered 14, after V lost 1 base and J lost 6 bases. The V gene's germline CDR1 is KGHSH and CDR2 LQKENI. This CDR3 region has 18 residues. CDR3 DNA, as far as it was read: TGTGCCAGCTCACCACGACGGTCTGCGGGAGGCCCCTCCAATGAG. Protein: CASSPRRSAGGPSNE. The CDR3 as a whole reads CASSPRRSAGGPSNEQFF.

This clone showed up many times. The CDR3 goes on 3 residues after the read ends, and that part is filled in from the germline J gene. V gene TRBV20-1 combines with J gene TRBJ1-5; weak D call: TRBD1 (6 bases). The CDR3 contains 17 residues. The V end lost 6 bases, the J end lost 0 bases, and 21 bases lay between the germline ends. Germline loops: CDR1 DFQATT, CDR2 SNEGSKA (reference sequence). CDR3 DNA (partial): TGCAGTGCAGCAACAGGGCCCCACCTTTATAGCAATCAGCCC. Amino acid sequence: CSAATGPHLYSNQP. The entire CDR3 reads CSAATGPHLYSNQPQHF.

This clone was seen at least ten times. Coverage ceases 3 residues before the CDR3 finishes, and the germline J gene fills in the end. This chain uses TRBV6-2 or TRBV6-3 with TRBJ1-2, with 8 bases identical to TRBD1. Germline V lookup: CDR1 MNHEY, CDR2 SVGEGT. The CDR3 has 14 residues. V was clipped by 6 bases and J by 4 bases; unmatched bases: 7. CDR3: CASSRDRGSYGYTF. CDR3 DNA, as far as it was read: TGTGCCAGCAGCAGAGACAGGGGCAGCTATGGC.

The table lists this clone with many counts. Coverage ceases 3 residues before the CDR3 finishes, and the germline J gene fills in the end. J is TRBJ2-1 and V is TRBV2, with 13 bases aligning to TRBD2. CDR1 and CDR2 from the germline V gene are SNHLY and FYNNEI. J lost 5 bases, V lost 6 bases, and 7 bases had no gene match. The CDR3 is made up of 16 amino acids. CDR3 bases read: TGTGCCAGCAGGAGACTAGCGGGAGGCATGAACAATGAG. Protein product: CASRRLAGGMNNE. The CDR3, in full, reads CASRRLAGGMNNEQFF. Variable domain in full (rest from reference TRBV2 and TRBJ2-1): EPEVTQTPSHQVTQMGQEVILRCVPISNHLYFYWYRQILGQKVEFLVSFYNNEISEKSEIFDDQFSVERPDGSNFTLKIRSTKLEDSAMYFCASRRLAGGMNNEQFFGPGTRLTVL.

This clone has at least ten counts. The read terminates 3 residues before the CDR3 end, so the remaining end is supplied by the germline J gene. The V and J genes are TRBV6-4 and TRBJ2-3; possibly TRBD2 for D (5 bases). This CDR3 has 13 residues. The germline V gene encodes CDR1 MRHNA and CDR2 SNTAGT. V lost 5 bases to trimming and J lost 2 bases, with 8 bases between them. The CDR3 DNA, read in part, is TGTGCCAGCAGTCGGACTTTCACAGATACG. This encodes CASSRTFTDT. The entire CDR3 protein is CASSRTFTDTQYF.

This clone was detected many times. The CDR3 is cut off 3 residues early in the read; its end comes from the germline J gene. J is TRBJ2-5 and V is TRBV7-2; D uncertain. In germline, CDR1 is SGHTA, CDR2 FQGNSA. This CDR3 is 15 amino acids long. V was trimmed by 0 bases and J by 1 base, leaving 9 bases between them. The CDR3 region is CASSLATAFQETQYF. CDR3 bases read: TGTGCCAGCAGCTTAGCCACAGCATTCCAAGAGACC.

This clone was seen ten or more times. The missing CDR3 end, 3 residues past where the read stops, is filled in from the germline J gene. The chain couples TRBV7-9 to TRBJ1-4, with 8 bases aligning to TRBD1. The CDR3 runs to 15 residues. The trim removed 5 bases at V and 8 bases at J, leaving 10 bases unmatched. CDR1 SEHNR and CDR2 FQNEAQ come from the germline V gene (reference sequence). The sequenced CDR3 bases are TGTGCCAGCAGCCCTCAGGGGGCAGTAGGGGAAAAA. This gives the protein CASSPQGAVGEK. From start to end, the CDR3 is CASSPQGAVGEKLFF.

This clone was detected only a few times. The read finishes 3 residues shy of the CDR3 end, and the germline J gene is used to complete it. The chain employs TRBV20-1 and TRBJ2-7; D possibly corresponds to TRBD2 (5 bases). Per the germline V gene, CDR1 is DFQATT and CDR2 is SNEGSKA (reference sequence). The V and J ends lost 6 bases and 3 bases respectively, with 15 bases between them. This CDR3 spans 13 amino acids. The CDR3 bases that were read are TGCAGTGCAAGTTCAGGACTTAACTACGAG. Translating gives CSASSGLNYE. The CDR3, in full, reads CSASSGLNYEQYF.